This T cell receptor (beta chain) was captured in a study of neurological immune-mediated disorders. Study-wide points: The absence of shared CDR3 amino acid sequences among expanded clones across subjects suggests private repertoires in all groups.

This CDR3 is built from 12 residues. Germline loops: CDR1 LGHDT, CDR2 YNNKEL (reference sequence). About this clonotype itself: Its antigen is still unknown. A junction boundary mismatches the germline segment, possibly from a read error.

CD4+ or CD8+ T cells, about a million per library, were used for sorted libraries. The method for making cDNA was 5'RACE, and it used 10-nucleotide random UMIs. TCRdb recomputed calls from the 5' RACE reads with MiXCR, one row per CDR3 protein. The sample shows roughly 36,000 distinct CDR3 sequences, around 7% of them seen only once. The V gene is TRBV3-1, the J gene TRBJ1-4, with D unresolved. The sequence was obtained from a man aged 50 to 59 in good health. The sample taken for sequencing was CD4+ T cells from blood. The CDR3 protein is CARSHHGEKLFF. CDR3 bases: TGTGCCAGAAGCCATCACGGTGAAAAACTGTTTTTT.